This T cell receptor (beta chain) is drawn from a study of blood T cell repertoires in COVID-19. On the study more broadly: Specimens from acute and convalescent COVID-19 originated in the United States, Italy and Spain. PBMCs, B-cell-depleted T cells, or T cells provided the cDNA or gDNA that made up the material.

Methods used by the authors: Counts of nucleated cells, estimated from reference gene primer amplification, were obtained. The assay was immunoSEQ multiplex PCR, and TCRdb's table has in-frame clones only and misses some. That table gives V, J and clone size, and the DNA gave D and trimming. The data show under 85,000 clones, more than 65% seen once. This clone has just one count. Germline CDR1 reads SGHTA; CDR2 reads FQGTGA. The CDR3 length is 13 residues. With 5 bases removed from V and 6 bases from J, the gap between germline ends came to 11 bases. This clonotype was sampled from a man over 45 with acute or convalescent COVID-19. The rearrangement links TRBV7-3 to TRBJ2-4; possibly TRBD1 for D (6 bases). Specimen: peripheral blood. In DNA, the CDR3 is TGTGCCAGCAGCACAGGGTACGGAAACATTCAGTACTTC. This gives the protein CASSTGYGNIQYF.